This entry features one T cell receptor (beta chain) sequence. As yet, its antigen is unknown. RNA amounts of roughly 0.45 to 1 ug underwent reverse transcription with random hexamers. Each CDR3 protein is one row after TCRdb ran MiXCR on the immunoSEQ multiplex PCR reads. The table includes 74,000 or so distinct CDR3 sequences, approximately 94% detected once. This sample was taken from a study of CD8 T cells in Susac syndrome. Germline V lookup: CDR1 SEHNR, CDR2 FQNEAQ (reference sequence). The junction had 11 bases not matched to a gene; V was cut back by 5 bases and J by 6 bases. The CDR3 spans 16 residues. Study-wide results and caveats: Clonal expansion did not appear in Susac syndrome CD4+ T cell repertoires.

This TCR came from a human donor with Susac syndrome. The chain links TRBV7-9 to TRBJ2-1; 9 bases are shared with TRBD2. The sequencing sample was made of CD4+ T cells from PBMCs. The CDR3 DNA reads TGTGCCAGCAGCCAACTCGGCGCGGGAGGGCCCAATGAGCAGTTCTTC. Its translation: CASSQLGAGGPNEQFF.